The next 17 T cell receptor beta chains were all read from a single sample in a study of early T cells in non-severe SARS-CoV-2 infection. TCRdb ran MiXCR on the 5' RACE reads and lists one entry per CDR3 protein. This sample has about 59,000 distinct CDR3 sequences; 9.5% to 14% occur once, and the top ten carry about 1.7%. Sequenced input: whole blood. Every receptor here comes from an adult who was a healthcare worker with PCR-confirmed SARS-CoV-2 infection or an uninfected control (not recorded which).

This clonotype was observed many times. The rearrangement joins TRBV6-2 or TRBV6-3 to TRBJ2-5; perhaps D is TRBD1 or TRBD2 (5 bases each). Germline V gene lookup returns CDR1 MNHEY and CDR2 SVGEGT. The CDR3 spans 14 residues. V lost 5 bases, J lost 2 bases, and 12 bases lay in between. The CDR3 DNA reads TGTGCCAGCAGTGAAGGGACGGATCAAGAGACCCAGTACTTC. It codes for CASSEGTDQETQYF.

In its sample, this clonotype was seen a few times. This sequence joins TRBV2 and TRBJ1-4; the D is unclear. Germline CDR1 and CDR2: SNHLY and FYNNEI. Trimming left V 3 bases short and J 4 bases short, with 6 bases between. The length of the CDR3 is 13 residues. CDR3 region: CASSETGNEKLFF. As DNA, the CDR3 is TGTGCCAGCAGTGAGACGGGTAATGAAAAACTGTTTTTT.

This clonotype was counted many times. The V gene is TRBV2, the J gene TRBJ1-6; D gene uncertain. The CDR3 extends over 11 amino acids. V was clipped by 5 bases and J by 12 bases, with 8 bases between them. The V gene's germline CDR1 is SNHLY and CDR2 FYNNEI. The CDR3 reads CASSPLRPLHF. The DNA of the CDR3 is TGTGCCAGCAGTCCACTTCGACCCCTCCACTTT.

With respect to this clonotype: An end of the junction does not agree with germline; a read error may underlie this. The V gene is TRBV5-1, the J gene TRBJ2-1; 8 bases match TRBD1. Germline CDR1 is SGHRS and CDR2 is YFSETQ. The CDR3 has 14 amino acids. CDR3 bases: TGCGCCAGCAGCCTCATCGAAGACAGGGGACCCTTGATCTTC. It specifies CASSLIEDRGPLIF.

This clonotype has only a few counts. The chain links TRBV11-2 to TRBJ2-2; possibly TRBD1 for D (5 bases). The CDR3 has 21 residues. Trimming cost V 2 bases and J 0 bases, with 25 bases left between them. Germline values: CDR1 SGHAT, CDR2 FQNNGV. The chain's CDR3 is CASSLPRQKLLSRSNTGELFF. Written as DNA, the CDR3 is TGTGCCAGCAGCTTACCTAGACAGAAACTTCTTTCTCGCTCGAACACCGGGGAGCTGTTTTTT.

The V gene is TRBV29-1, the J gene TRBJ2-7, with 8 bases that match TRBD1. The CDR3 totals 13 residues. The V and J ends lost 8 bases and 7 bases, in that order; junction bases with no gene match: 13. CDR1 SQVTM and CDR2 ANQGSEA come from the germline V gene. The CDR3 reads CSTIETGVGEQYF. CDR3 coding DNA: TGCAGCACAATTGAGACAGGGGTCGGGGAGCAGTACTTC.

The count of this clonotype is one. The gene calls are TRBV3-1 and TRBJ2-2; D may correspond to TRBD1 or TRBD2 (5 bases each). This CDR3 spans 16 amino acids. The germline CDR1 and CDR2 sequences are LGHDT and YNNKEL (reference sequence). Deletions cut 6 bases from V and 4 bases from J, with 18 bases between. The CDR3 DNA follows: TGTGCCAGCAGTCATAACCGGGACCGACCCACCGGGGAGCTGTTTTTT. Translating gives CASSHNRDRPTGELFF.

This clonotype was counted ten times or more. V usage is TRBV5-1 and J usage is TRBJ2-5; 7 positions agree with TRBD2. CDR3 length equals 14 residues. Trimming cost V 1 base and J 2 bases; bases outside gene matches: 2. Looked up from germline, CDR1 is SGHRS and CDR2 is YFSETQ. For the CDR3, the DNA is TGCGCCAGCAGCTTGACTAGCGCGCAAGAGACCCAGTACTTC. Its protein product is CASSLTSAQETQYF. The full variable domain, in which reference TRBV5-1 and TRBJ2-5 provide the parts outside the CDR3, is KAGVTQTPRYLIKTRGQQVTLSCSPISGHRSVSWYQQTPGQGLQFLFEYFSETQRNKGNFPGRFSGRQFSNSRSEMNVSTLELGDSALYLCASSLTSAQETQYFGPGTRLLVL.

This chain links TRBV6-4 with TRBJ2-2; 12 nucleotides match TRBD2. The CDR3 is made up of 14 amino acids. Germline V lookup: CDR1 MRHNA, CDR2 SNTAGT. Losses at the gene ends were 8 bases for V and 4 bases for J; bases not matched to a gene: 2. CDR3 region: CASQLAGGTGELFF. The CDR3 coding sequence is TGTGCCAGCCAACTAGCGGGGGGCACCGGGGAGCTGTTTTTT.

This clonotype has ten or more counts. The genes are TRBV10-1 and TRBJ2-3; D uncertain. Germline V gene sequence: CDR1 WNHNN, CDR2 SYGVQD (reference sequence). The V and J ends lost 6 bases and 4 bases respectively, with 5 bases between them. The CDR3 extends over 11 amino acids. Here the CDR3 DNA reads TGCGCCAGCAGCTCAGCAGATACGCAGTATTTT. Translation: CASSSADTQYF.

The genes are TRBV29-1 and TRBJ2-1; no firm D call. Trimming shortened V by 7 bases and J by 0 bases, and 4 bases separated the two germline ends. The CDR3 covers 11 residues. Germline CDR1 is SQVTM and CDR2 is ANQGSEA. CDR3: CSESSYNEQFF. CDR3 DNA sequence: TGCAGCGAAAGCTCCTACAATGAGCAGTTCTTC.

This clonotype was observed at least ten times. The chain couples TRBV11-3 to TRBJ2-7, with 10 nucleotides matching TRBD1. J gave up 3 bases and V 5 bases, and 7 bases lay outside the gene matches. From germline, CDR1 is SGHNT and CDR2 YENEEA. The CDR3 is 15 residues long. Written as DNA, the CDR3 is TGTGCCAGCAGCCCCGGGACAGGGGTCTACTACGAGCAGTACTTC. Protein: CASSPGTGVYYEQYF.

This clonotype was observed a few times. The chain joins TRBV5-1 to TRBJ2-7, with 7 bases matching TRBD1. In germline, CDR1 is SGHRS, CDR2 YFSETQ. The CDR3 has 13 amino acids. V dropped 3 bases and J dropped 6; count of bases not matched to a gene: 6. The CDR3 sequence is CASSWGTVPEQYF. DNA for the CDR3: TGCGCCAGCAGCTGGGGGACAGTGCCCGAGCAGTACTTC.

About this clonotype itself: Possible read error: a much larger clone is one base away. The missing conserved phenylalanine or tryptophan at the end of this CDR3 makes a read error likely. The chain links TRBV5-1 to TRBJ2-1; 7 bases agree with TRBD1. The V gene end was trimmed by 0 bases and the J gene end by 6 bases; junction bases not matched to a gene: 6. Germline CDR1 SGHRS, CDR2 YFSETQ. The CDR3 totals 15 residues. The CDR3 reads CASSLEGAGTNEQFS. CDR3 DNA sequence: TGCGCCAGCAGCTTGGAGGGGGCTGGAACCAATGAGCAGTTCTCC.

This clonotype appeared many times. CDR3 nucleotide sequence: TGCGCCAGCATGAGCGGGGGGGCGAGAGAGACCCAGTACTTC. Its protein is CASMSGGARETQYF. The chain couples TRBV10-2 to TRBJ2-5, with 10 bases aligning to TRBD2. Per the germline V gene, CDR1 is WSHSY and CDR2 is SAAADI. The length of the CDR3 is 14 residues. V was pared by 7 bases and J by 4 bases, with 6 bases of the junction left unmatched.

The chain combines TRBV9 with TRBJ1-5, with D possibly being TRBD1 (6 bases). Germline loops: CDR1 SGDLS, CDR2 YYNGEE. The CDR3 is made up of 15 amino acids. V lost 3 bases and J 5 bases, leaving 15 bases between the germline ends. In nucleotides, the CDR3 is TGTGCCAGCAGCGCTGGGGGGCTCATAGATCAGCCCCAGCATTTT. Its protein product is CASSAGGLIDQPQHF.

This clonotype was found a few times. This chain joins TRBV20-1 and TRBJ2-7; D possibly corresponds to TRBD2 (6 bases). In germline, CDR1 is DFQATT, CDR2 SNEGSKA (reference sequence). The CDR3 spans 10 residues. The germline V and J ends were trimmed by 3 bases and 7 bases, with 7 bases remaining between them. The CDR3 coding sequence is TGCAGTGCTAGGGGAGGAGAGCAGTACTTC. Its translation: CSARGGEQYF.